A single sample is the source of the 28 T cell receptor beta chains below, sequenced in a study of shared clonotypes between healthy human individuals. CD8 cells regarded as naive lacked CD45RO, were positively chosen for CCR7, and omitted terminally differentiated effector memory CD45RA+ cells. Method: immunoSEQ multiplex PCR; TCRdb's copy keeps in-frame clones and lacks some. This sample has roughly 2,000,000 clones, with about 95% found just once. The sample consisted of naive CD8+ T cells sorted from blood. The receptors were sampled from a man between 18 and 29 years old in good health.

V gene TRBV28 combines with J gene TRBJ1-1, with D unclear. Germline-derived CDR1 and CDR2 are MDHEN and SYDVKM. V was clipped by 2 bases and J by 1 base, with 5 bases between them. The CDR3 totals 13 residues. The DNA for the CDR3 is TGTGCCAGCAGTTTAGACTGGAACACTGAAGCTTTCTTT. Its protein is CASSLDWNTEAFF. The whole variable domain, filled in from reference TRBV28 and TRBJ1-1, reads DVKVTQSSRYLVKRTGEKVFLECVQDMDHENMFWYRQDPGLGLRLIYFSYDVKMKEKGDIPEGYSVSREKKERFSLILESASTNQTSMYLCASSLDWNTEAFFGQGTRLTVV.

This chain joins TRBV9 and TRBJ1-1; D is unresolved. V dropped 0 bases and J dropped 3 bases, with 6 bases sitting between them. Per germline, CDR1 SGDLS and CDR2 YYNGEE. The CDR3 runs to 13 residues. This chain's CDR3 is CASSVGIDTEAFF. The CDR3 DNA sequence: TGTGCCAGCAGCGTAGGGATCGACACTGAAGCTTTCTTT.

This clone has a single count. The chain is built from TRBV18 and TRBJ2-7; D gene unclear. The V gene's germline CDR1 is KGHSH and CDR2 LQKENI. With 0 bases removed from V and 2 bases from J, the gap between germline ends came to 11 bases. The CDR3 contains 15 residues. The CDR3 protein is CASSPPSRPTYEQYF. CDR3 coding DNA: TGTGCCAGCTCACCACCGTCCAGGCCCACCTACGAGCAGTACTTC.

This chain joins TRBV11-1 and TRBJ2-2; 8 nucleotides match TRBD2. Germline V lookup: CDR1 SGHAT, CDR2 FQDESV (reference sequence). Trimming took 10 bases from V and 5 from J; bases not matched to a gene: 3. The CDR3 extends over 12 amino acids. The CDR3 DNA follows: TGTGCCACTAGCGGGCAGACCGGGGAGCTGTTTTTT. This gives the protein CATSGQTGELFF.

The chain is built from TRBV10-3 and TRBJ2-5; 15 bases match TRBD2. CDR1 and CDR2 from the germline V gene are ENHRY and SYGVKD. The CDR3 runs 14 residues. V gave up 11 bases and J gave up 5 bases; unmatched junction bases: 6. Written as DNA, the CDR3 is TGTGCCGCTCGGACTAGCGGGAGGGTGGAGACCCAGTACTTC. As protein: CAARTSGRVETQYF.

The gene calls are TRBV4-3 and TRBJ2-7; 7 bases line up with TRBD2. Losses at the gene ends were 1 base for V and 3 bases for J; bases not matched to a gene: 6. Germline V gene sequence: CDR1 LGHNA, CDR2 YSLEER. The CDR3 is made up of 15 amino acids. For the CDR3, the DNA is TGCGCCAGCAGCCAAGGTCGGGGGAGGGTCTACGAGCAGTACTTC. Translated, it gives CASSQGRGRVYEQYF.

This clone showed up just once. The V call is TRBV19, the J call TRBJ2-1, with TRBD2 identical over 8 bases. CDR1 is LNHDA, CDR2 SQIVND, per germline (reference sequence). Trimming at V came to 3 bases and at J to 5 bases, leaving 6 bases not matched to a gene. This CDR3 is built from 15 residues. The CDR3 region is CASSIAGGTHNEQFF. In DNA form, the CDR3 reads TGTGCCAGTAGTATTGCGGGGGGTACCCACAATGAGCAGTTCTTC. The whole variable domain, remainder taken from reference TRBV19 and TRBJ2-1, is DGGITQSPKYLFRKEGQNVTLSCEQNLNHDAMYWYRQDPGQGLRLIYYSQIVNDFQKGDIAEGYSVSREKKESFPLTVTSAQKNPTAFYLCASSIAGGTHNEQFFGPGTRLTVL.

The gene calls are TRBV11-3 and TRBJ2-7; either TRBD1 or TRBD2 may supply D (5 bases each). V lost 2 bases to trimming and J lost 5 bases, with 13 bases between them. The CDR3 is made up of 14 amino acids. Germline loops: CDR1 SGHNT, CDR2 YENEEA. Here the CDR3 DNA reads TGTGCCAGCAGCTTAACCGGGACGGGACACGAGCAGTACTTC. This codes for CASSLTGTGHEQYF.

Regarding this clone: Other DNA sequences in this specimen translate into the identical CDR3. CDR3 DNA: TGCGCCAGCAGCCAAGAAACGGGACTGAACACTGAAGCTTTCTTT. Encoded protein: CASSQETGLNTEAFF. This chain joins TRBV4-3 and TRBJ1-1; weak D call: TRBD1 (5 bases). V lost 0 bases to trimming and J lost 0 bases, with 8 bases between them. The germline CDR1 and CDR2 sequences are LGHNA and YSLEER. This CDR3 contains 15 residues.

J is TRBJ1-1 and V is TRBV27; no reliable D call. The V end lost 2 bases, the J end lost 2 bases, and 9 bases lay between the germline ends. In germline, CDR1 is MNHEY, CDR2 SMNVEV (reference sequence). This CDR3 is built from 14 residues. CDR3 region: CASSLVSPNTEAFF. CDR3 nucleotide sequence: TGTGCCAGCAGTTTAGTCAGTCCCAACACTGAAGCTTTCTTT.

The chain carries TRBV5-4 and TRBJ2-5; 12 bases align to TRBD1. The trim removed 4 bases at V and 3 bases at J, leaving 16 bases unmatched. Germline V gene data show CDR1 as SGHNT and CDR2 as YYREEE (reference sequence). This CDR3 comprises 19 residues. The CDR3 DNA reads TGTGCCAGCAGCCTCCCCCCGGGACAGGGGGCGTTAGGTGAAGAGACCCAGTACTTC. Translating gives CASSLPPGQGALGEETQYF.

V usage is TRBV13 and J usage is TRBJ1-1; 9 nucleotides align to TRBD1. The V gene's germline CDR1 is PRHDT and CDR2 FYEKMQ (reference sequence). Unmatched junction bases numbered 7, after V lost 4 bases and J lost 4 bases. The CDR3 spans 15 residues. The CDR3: CASSSPSTGGTEAFF. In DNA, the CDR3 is TGTGCCAGCAGCTCTCCGTCGACAGGGGGCACTGAAGCTTTCTTT.

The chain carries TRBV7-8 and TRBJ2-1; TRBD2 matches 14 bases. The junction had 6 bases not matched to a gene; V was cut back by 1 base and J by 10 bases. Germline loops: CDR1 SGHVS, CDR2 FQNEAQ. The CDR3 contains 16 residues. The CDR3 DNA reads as TGTGCCAGCAGCTTAGGGGGACTAGCGGGAGTCGAGGAGCAGTTCTTC. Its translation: CASSLGGLAGVEEQFF.

Here the CDR3 reads CASSLGMSSYEQYF. DNA for the CDR3: TGTGCCAGCAGCTTGGGGATGAGCTCCTACGAGCAGTACTTC. This chain uses TRBV5-5 with TRBJ2-7; no reliable D call. The CDR3 has 14 residues. Germline loops: CDR1 SGHKS, CDR2 YYEKEE (reference sequence). Trimming shortened V by 0 bases and J by 0 bases, and 7 bases separated the two germline ends. Filled out from reference TRBV5-5 and TRBJ2-7, the complete variable domain reads DAGVTQSPTHLIKTRGQQVTLRCSPISGHKSVSWYQQVLGQGPQFIFQYYEKEERGRGNFPDRFSARQFPNYSSELNVNALLLGDSALYLCASSLGMSSYEQYFGPGTRLTVT.

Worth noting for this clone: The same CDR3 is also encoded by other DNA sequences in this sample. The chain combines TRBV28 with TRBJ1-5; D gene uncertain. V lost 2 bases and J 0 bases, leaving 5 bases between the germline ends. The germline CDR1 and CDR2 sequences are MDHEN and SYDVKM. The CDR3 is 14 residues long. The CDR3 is CASSLRNSNQPQHF. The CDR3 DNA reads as TGTGCCAGCAGTTTACGTAATAGCAATCAGCCCCAGCATTTT.

CDR3 nucleotides: TGTGCCACTCCTCCGCCGGGTAGGGATTCACCCCTCCACTTT. Its translation: CATPPPGRDSPLHF. This chain uses TRBV2 with TRBJ1-6; D unclear. Germline values: CDR1 SNHLY, CDR2 FYNNEI. The CDR3 has 14 residues. The ends were cut back, 10 bases at V and 8 bases at J, with 18 bases in the middle.

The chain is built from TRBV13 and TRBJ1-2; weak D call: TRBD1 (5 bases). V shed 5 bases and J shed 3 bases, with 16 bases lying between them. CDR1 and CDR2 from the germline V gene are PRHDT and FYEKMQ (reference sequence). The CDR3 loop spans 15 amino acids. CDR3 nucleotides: TGTGCCAGCAGCCCCAGGGAGTTTGGTGACTATGGCTACACCTTC. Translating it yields CASSPREFGDYGYTF.

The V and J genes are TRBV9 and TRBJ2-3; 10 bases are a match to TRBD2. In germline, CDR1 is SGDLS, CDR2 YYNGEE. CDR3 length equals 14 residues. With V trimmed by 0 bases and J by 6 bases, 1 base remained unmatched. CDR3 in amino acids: CASSVAGLADTQYF. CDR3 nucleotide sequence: TGTGCCAGCAGCGTAGCGGGACTAGCGGATACGCAGTATTTT.

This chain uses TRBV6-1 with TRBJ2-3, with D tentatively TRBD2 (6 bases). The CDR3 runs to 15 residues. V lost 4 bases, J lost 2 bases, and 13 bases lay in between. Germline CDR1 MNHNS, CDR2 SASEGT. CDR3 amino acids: CASSGVGGVTDTQYF. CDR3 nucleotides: TGTGCCAGCAGTGGAGTTGGAGGGGTCACAGATACGCAGTATTTT.

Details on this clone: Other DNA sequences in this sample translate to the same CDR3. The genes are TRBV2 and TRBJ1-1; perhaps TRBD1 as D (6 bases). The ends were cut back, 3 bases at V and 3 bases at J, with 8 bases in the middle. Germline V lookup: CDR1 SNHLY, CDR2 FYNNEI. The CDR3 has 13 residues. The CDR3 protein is CASSDGGYTEAFF. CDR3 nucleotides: TGTGCCAGCAGTGACGGGGGCTACACTGAAGCTTTCTTT.

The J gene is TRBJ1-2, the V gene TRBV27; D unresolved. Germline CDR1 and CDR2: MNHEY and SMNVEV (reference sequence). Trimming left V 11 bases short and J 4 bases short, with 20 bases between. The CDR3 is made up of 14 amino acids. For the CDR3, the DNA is TGTGCCGAGGGAGGGCCCGGTAGGAGCTATGGCTACACCTTC. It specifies CAEGGPGRSYGYTF.

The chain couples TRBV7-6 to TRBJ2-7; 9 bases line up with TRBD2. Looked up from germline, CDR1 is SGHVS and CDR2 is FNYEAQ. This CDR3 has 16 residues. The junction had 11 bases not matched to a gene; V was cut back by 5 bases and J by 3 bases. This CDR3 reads CASSPPLREGLYEQYF. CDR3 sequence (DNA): TGTGCCAGCAGCCCCCCTCTGCGGGAGGGCCTCTACGAGCAGTACTTC.

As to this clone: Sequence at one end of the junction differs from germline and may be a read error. The DNA for the CDR3 is TGTGCCAGCAGCTTGACAGGGACCTTCGCCTTC. This encodes CASSLTGTFAF. The chain links TRBV7-9 to TRBJ1-2; 7 bases agree with TRBD1. The CDR3 consists of 11 residues. Germline assignment: CDR1 SEHNR and CDR2 FQNEAQ (reference sequence).

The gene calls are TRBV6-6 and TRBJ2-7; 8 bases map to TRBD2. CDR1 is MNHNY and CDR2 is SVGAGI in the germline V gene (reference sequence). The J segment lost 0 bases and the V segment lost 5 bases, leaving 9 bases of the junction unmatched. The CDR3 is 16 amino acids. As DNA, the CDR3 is TGTGCCAGCAGTCAAATACTAGCGGCATCCTCCTACGAGCAGTACTTC. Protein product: CASSQILAASSYEQYF.

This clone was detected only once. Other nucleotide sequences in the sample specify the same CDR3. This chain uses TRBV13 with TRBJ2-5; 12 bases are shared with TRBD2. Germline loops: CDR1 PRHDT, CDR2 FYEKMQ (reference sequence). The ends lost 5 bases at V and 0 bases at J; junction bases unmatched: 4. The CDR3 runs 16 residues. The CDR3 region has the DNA TGTGCCAGCAGCGCGCGACTAGCGGGGGACCAAGAGACCCAGTACTTC. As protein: CASSARLAGDQETQYF.

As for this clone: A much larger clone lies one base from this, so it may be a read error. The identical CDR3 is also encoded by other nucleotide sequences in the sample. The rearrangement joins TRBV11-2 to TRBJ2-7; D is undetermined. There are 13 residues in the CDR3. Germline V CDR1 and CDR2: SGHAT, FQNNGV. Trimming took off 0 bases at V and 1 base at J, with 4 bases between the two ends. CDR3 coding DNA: TGTGCCAGCAGCTTAGACAGATCCTACGAGCAGTACTTC. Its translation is CASSLDRSYEQYF.

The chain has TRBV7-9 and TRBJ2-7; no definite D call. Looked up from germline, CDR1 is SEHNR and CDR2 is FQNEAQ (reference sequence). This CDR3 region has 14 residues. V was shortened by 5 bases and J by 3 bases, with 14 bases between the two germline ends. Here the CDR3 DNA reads TGTGCCAGCAGCGACGGACCGGAACTCTACGAGCAGTACTTC. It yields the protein CASSDGPELYEQYF.

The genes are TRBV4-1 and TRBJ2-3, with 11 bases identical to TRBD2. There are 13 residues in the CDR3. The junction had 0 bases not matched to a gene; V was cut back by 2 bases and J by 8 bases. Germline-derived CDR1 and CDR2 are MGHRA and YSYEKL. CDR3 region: CASSQTSGGTQYF. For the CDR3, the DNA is TGCGCCAGCAGCCAAACTAGCGGGGGTACGCAGTATTTT.